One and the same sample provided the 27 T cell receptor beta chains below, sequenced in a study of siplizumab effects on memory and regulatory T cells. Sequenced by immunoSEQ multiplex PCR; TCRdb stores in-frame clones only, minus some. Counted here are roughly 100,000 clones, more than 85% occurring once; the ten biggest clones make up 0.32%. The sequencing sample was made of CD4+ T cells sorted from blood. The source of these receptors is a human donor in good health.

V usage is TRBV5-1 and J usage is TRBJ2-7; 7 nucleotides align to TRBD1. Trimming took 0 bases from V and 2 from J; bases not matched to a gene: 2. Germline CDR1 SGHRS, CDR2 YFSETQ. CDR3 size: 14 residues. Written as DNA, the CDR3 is TGCGCCAGCAGCTTGGGGGACAGAACCTACGAGCAGTACTTC. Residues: CASSLGDRTYEQYF.

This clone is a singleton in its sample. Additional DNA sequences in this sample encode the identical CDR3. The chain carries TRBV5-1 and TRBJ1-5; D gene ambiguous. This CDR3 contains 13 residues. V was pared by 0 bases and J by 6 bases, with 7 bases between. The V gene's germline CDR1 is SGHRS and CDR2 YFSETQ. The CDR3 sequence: CASSLGAGQPQHF. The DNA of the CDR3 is TGCGCCAGCAGCTTGGGAGCAGGTCAGCCCCAGCATTTT.

CDR3 DNA: TGTGCCAGCAGCTTAGAAAGACTAGCGGTGAATGAGCAGTTCTTC. It codes for CASSLERLAVNEQFF. The chain joins TRBV7-2 to TRBJ2-1, with 9 bases that match TRBD2. V was clipped by 1 base and J by 7 bases; unmatched bases: 5. The CDR3 length is 15 residues. Germline CDR1 reads SGHTA; CDR2 reads FQGNSA.

The CDR3 is CASSRWRNQPQHF. CDR3 bases: TGTGCCAGCAGCAGATGGCGGAATCAGCCCCAGCATTTT. The rearrangement uses TRBV21-1 and TRBJ1-5. TRBV21-1 is a documented pseudogene. The CDR3 totals 13 residues.

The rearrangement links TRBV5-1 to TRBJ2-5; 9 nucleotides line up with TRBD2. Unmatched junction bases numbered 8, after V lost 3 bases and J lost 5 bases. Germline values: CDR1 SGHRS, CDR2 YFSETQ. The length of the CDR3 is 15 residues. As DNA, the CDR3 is TGCGCCAGCAGCTCCCAAGGGCTAGCGGGGGAGACCCAGTACTTC. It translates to CASSSQGLAGETQYF.

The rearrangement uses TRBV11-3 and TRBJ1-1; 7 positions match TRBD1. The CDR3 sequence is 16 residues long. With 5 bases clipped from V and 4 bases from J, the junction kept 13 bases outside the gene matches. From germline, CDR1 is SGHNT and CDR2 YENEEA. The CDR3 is CASSREDRVKGTEAFF. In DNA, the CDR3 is TGTGCCAGCAGCCGCGAAGACAGGGTTAAGGGCACTGAAGCTTTCTTT.

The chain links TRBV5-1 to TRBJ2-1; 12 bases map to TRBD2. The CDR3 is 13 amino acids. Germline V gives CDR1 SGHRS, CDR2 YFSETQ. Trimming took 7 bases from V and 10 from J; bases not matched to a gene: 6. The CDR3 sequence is CASASGRAIEQFF. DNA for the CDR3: TGCGCCAGCGCTAGCGGGAGGGCCATAGAGCAGTTCTTC.

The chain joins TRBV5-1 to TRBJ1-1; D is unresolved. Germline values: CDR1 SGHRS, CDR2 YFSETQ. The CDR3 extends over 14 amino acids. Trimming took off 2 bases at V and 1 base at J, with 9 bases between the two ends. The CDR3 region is CASSLEATNTEAFF. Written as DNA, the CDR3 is TGCGCCAGCAGCTTAGAGGCAACGAACACTGAAGCTTTCTTT.

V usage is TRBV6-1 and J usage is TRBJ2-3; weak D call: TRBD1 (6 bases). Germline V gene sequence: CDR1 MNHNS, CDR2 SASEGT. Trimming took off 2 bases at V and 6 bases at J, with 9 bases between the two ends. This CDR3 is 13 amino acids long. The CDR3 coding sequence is TGTGCCAGCAGTGAAACAGGGCGGGATACGCAGTATTTT. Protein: CASSETGRDTQYF.

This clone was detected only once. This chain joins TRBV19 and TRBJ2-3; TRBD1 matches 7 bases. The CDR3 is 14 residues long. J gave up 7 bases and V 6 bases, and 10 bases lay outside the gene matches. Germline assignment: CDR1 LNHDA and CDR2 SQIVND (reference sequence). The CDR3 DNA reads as TGTGCCAGTAGAGAAACAGGGGCGTCGCATACGCAGTATTTT. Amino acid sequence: CASRETGASHTQYF.

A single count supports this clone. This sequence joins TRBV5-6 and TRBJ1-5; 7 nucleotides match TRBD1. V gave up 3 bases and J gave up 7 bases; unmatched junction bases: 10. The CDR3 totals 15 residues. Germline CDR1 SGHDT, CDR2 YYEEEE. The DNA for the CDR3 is TGTGCCAGCAGCTCGACGACAGGGTTGGACCAGCCCCAGCATTTT. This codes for CASSSTTGLDQPQHF. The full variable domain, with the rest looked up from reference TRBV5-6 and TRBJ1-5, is DAGVTQSPTHLIKTRGQQVTLRCSPKSGHDTVSWYQQALGQGPQFIFQYYEEEERQRGNFPDRFSGHQFPNYSSELNVNALLLGDSALYLCASSSTTGLDQPQHFGDGTRLSIL.

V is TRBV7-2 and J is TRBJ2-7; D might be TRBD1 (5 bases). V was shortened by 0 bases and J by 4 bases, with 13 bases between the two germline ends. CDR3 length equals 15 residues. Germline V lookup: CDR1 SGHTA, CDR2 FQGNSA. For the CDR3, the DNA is TGTGCCAGCAGCTTAGCCTCAGGGTCTGGGTACGAGCAGTACTTC. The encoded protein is CASSLASGSGYEQYF.

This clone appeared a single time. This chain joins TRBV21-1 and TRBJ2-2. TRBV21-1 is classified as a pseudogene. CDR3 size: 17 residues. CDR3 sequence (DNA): TGTGCCAGCAGCAAAGCGCAGGGGGGGCATCGAGCCGGGGAGCTGTTTTTT. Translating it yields CASSKAQGGHRAGELFF.

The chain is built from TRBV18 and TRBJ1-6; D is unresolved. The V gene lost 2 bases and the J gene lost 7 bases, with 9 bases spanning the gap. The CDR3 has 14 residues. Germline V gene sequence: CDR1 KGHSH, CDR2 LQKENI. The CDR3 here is CASSPSAANSPLHF. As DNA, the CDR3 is TGTGCCAGCTCACCATCGGCAGCCAATTCACCCCTCCACTTT.

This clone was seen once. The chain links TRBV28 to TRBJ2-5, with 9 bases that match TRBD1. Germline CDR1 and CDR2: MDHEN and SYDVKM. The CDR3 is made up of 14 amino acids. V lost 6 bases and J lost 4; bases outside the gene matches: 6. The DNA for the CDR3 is TGTGCCAGCAGCACCTTACAGGGGGCAGAGACCCAGTACTTC. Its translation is CASSTLQGAETQYF.

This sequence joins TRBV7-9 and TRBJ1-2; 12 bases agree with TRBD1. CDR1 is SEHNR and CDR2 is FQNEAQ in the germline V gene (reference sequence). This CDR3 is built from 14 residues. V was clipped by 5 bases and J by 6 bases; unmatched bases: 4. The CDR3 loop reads CASSQGQGADGYTF. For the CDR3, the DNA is TGTGCCAGCAGCCAGGGACAGGGGGCGGATGGCTACACCTTC.

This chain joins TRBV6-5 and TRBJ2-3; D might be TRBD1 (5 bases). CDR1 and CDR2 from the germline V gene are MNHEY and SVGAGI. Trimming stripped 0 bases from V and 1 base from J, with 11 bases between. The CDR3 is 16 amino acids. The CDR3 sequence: CASSYSFLGGTDTQYF. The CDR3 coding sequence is TGTGCCAGCAGTTACTCTTTTCTAGGGGGCACAGATACGCAGTATTTT.

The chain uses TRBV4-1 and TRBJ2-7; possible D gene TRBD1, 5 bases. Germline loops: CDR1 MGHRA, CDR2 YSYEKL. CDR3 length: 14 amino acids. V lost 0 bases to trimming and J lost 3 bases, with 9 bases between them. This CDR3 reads CASSQDSQGYEQYF. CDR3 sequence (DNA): TGCGCCAGCAGCCAAGACAGTCAGGGCTACGAGCAGTACTTC.

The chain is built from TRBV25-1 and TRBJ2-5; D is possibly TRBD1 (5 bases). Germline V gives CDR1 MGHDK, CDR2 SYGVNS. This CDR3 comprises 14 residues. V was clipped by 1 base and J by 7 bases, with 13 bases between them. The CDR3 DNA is TGTGCCAGCAGTGAATTCTTACAGGTCGGGACCCAGTACTTC. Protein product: CASSEFLQVGTQYF.

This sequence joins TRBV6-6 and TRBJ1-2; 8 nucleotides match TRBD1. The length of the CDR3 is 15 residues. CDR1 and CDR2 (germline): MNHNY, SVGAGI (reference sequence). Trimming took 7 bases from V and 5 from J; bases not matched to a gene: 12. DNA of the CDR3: TGTGCCAGCATTCCCTCCGGCAGGGGGCAATATGGCTACACCTTC. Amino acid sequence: CASIPSGRGQYGYTF.

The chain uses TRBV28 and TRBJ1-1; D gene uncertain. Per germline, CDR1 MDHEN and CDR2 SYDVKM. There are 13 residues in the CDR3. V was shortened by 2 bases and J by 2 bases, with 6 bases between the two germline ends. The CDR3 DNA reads TGTGCCAGCAGTTTAAGGCCTAACACTGAAGCTTTCTTT. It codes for CASSLRPNTEAFF.

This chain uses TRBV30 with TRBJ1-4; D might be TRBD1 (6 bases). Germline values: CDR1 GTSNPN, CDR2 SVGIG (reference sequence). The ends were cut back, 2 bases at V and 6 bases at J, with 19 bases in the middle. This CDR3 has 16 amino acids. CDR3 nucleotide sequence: TGTGCCTGGAGTATTGGGCCGACAGGCAGCCATGAAAAACTGTTTTTT. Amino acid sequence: CAWSIGPTGSHEKLFF. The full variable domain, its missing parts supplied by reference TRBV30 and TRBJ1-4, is SQTIHQWPATLVQPVGSPLSLECTVEGTSNPNLYWYRQAAGRGLQLLFYSVGIGQISSEVPQNLSASRPQDRQFILSSKKLLLSDSGFYLCAWSIGPTGSHEKLFFGSGTQLSVL.

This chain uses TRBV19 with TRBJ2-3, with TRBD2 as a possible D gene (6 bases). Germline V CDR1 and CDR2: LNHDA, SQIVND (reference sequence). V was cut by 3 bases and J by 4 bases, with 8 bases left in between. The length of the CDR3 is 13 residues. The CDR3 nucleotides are TGTGCCAGTAGTATTTCGGGGGCAGATACGCAGTATTTT. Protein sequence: CASSISGADTQYF.

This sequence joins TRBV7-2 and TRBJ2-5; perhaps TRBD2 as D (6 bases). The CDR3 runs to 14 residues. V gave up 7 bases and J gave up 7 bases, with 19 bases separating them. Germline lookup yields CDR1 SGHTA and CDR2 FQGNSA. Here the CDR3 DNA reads TGTGCCAGCATCCCTGCCGGGAGAATGGGGACCCAGTACTTC. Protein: CASIPAGRMGTQYF.

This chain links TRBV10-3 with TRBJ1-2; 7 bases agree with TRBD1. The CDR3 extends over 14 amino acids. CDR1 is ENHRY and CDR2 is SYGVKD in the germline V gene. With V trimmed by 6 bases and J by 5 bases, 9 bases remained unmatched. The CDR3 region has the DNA TGTGCCATCAGCTTCGACAGGGCGGGGTATGGCTACACCTTC. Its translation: CAISFDRAGYGYTF.

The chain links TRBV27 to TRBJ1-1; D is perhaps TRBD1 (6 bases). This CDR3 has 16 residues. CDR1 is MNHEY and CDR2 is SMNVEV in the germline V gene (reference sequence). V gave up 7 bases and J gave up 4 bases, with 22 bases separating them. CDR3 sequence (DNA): TGTGCCAGCACCCTGGGGGGGGCGTTTCGGGGCACTGAAGCTTTCTTT. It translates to CASTLGGAFRGTEAFF.

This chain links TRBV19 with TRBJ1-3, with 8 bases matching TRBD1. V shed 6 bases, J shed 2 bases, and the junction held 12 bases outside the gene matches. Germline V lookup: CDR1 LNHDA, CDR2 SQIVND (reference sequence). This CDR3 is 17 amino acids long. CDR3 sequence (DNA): TGTGCCAGTAGCAAAACCGGGACAGGAGGGACTGGAAACACCATATATTTT. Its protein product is CASSKTGTGGTGNTIYF. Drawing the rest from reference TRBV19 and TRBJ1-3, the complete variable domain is DGGITQSPKYLFRKEGQNVTLSCEQNLNHDAMYWYRQDPGQGLRLIYYSQIVNDFQKGDIAEGYSVSREKKESFPLTVTSAQKNPTAFYLCASSKTGTGGTGNTIYFGEGSWLTVV.